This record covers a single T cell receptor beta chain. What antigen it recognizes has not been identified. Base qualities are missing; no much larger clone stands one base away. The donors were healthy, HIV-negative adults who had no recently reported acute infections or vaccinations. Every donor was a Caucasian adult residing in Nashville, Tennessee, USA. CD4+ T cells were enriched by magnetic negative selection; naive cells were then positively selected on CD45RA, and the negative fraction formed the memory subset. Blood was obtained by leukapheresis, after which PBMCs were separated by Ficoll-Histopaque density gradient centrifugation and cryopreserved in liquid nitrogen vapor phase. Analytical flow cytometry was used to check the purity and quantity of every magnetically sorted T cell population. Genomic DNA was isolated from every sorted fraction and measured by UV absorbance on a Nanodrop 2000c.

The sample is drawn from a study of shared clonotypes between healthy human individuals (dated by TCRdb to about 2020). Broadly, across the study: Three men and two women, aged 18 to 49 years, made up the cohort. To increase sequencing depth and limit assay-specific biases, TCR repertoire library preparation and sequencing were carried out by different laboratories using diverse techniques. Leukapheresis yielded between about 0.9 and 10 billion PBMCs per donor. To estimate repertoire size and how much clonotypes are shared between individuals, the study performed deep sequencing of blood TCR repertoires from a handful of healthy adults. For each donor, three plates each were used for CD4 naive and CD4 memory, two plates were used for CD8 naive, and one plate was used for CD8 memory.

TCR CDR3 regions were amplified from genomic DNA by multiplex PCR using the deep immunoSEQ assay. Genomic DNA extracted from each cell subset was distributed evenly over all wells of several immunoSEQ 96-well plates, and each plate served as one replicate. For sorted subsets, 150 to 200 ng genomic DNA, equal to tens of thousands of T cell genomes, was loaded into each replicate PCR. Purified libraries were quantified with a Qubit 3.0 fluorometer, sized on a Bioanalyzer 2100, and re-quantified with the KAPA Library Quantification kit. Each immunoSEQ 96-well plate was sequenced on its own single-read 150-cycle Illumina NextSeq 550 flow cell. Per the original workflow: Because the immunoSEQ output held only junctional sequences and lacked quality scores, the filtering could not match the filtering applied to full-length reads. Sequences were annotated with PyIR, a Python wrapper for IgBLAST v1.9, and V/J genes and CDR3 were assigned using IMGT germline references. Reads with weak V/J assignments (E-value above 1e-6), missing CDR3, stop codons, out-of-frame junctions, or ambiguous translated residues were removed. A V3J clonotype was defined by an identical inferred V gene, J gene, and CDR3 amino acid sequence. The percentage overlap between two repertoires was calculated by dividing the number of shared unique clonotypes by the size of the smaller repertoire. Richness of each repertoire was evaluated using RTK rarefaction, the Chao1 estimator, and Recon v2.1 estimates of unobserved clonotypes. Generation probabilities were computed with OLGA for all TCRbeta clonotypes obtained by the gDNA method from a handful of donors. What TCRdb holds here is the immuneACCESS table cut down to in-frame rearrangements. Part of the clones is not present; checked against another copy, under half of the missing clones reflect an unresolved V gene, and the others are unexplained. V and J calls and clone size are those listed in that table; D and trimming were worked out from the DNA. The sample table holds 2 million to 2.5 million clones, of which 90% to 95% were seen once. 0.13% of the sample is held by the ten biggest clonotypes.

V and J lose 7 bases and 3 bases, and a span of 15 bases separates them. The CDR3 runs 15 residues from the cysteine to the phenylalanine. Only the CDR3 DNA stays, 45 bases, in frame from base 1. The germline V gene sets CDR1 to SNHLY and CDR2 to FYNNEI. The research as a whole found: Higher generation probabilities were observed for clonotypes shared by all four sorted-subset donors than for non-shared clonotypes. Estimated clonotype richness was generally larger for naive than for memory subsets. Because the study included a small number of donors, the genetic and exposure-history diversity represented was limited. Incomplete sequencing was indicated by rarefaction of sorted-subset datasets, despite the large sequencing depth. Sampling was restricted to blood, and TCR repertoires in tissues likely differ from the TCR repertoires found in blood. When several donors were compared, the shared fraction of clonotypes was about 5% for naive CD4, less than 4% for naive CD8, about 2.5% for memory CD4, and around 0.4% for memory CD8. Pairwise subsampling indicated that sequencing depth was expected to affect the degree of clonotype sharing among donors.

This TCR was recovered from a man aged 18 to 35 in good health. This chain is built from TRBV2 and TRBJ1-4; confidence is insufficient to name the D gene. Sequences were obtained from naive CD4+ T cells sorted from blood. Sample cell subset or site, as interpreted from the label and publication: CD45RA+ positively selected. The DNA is TGTGCCAGCACCCTACTAACTGGGTCTAATGAAAAACTGTTTTTT. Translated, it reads CASTLLTGSNEKLFF.